The rows below give T cell receptor beta chains drawn from one sample of a study of graft-versus-host responses after intestinal transplantation. Libraries were prepared by immunoSEQ multiplex PCR; TCRdb keeps only in-frame clonotypes and omits some of them. The repertoire holds more than 50,000 clones, with about 89% as singletons. The sample consisted of PBMCs, taken nearly 670 days after intestinal transplant. Every receptor here comes from a human patient who received an intestinal transplant, so some T cells may come from the graft donor. The CDR3 runs from the conserved cysteine through the conserved F or W. The D gene is left open where the match is weak. Expanded clones get a size class; other rows say once, few or many, or leave the size out.

NA	NA	TRBV7-8	TRBJ2-7	14	TGTGCCAGCAGCGCGCAGGGAGCCTCCTACGAGCAGTACTTC	CASSAQGASYEQYF
TRBD2	few	TRBV19	TRBJ2-7	17	TGTGCCAGTAGTATCCGACAGACTAGCGGATCCTCCTACGAGCAGTACTTC	CASSIRQTSGSSYEQYF
TRBD2	NA	TRBV7-3	TRBJ2-1	15	TGTGCCAGCAGCCCCGGGAGGGACTCCTACAATGAGCAGTTCTTC	CASSPGRDSYNEQFF
NA	NA	TRBV10-3	TRBJ1-1	14	TGTGCCATCAGTGAGTCGACCTCACCGGCGGGAGCTTTCTTT	CAISESTSPAGAFF
NA	NA	TRBV25-1	TRBJ1-2	17	TGTGCCAGCAGTGACTCTGCCTATAACAGGGTGGAAAGTGGCTACACCTTC	CASSDSAYNRVESGYTF
NA	NA	TRBV10-1	TRBJ1-6	14	TGCGCCAGCAGTGCAGTTCCGACTAATTCACCCCTCCACTTT	CASSAVPTNSPLHF
NA	NA	TRBV7-2	TRBJ2-3	12	TGTGCCAGCAGCACTAGGACGGATACGCAGTATTTT	CASSTRTDTQYF
TRBD2	NA	TRBV7-2	TRBJ2-5	16	TGTGCCAGCAGCTTAGGTTCTAGCGGGGGGTGGGAGACCCAGTACTTC	CASSLGSSGGWETQYF
NA	NA	TRBV9	TRBJ2-2	16	TGTGCCAGCAGCGGACTACAGGTTGGGAGCACCGGGGAGCTGTTTTTT	CASSGLQVGSTGELFF
NA	NA	TRBV5-1	TRBJ2-7	13	TGCGCCAGCAGCTTAGAGGTCTCCTACGAGCAGTACTTC	CASSLEVSYEQYF
NA	NA	TRBV6-1	TRBJ1-4	14	TGTGCCAGCAGATCGGGGGCGGAGGACGAAAAACTGTTTTTT	CASRSGAEDEKLFF
NA	NA	TRBV5-1	TRBJ1-6	16	TGCGCCAGCAGCTTGGCCCGCGGACAAAGGAATTCACCCCTCCACTTT	CASSLARGQRNSPLHF
TRBD1	NA	TRBV7-9	TRBJ1-6	16	TGTGCCAGCAGTCGGCCGCAGGGGGCGTCTAATTCACCCCTCCACTTT	CASSRPQGASNSPLHF
NA	NA	TRBV18	TRBJ1-4	14	TGTGCCAGCTCACCACAGGGGTCTAATGAAAAACTGTTTTTT	CASSPQGSNEKLFF
TRBD1	NA	TRBV6-7	TRBJ1-6	20	TGTGCCAGCAGTTACTCGACGGGCAGGGGGTACGGCTCCTATAATTCACCCCTCCACTTT	CASSYSTGRGYGSYNSPLHF
TRBD2	NA	TRBV4-1	TRBJ2-2	16	TGCGCCAGCAGCCAAAAGCGGGGGGGCCTAACCGGGGAGCTGTTTTTT	CASSQKRGGLTGELFF
NA	NA	TRBV7-3	TRBJ1-6	13	TGTGCCAGCAGCTTAGATTTAAATTCACCCCTCCACTTT	CASSLDLNSPLHF
NA	NA	TRBV4-1	TRBJ2-3	19	TGCGCCAGCAGCCAAGATCTCTCTCTAACAGGAGGAGGTTCAGATACGCAGTATTTT	CASSQDLSLTGGGSDTQYF
NA	NA	TRBV4-1	TRBJ2-4	15	TGCGCCAGCAGCCAGGAATCCGGACGGGAAAACATTCAGTACTTC	CASSQESGRENIQYF
NA	NA	TRBV29-1	TRBJ1-4	14	TGCAGCGTCCAAAGGGGCTCAACTAATGAAAAACTGTTTTTT	CSVQRGSTNEKLFF
TRBD2	NA	TRBV2	TRBJ2-2	15	TGTGCCAGCAACAAACTAGCGGGAGCAACCGGGGAGCTGTTTTTT	CASNKLAGATGELFF
NA	once	TRBV5-4	TRBJ1-3	15	TGTGCCAGCAGCCAAGATTTCAGGGTCGGAAACACCATATATTTT	CASSQDFRVGNTIYF
NA	NA	TRBV18	TRBJ1-3	16	TGTGCCAGCTCACCACGGGGGGCCCCCTCTGGAAACACCATATATTTT	CASSPRGAPSGNTIYF
TRBD1	NA	TRBV5-8	TRBJ2-1	15	TGTGCCAGCAGCTGGGGACAGAGCTCCTACAATGAGCAGTTCTTC	CASSWGQSSYNEQFF
TRBD2	NA	TRBV5-1	TRBJ2-1	15	TGCGCCAGCAGCTTTTCCCTAGCGGGGGATAATGAGCAGTTCTTC	CASSFSLAGDNEQFF
TRBD2	NA	TRBV6-1	TRBJ2-7	15	TGTGCCAGCGGGCCGACTAGCGACAGCTCCTACGAGCAGTACTTC	CASGPTSDSSYEQYF
TRBD1	NA	TRBV27	TRBJ2-1	17	TGTGCCAGCAGTTTATGGATACAGGGGGCTTCCTACAATGAGCAGTTCTTC	CASSLWIQGASYNEQFF
TRBD2	NA	TRBV7-2	TRBJ2-1	16	TGTGCCAGCAGCCGACTAGCGGGGGGGCCCTCCAATGAGCAGTTCTTC	CASSRLAGGPSNEQFF
NA	NA	TRBV11-2	TRBJ2-7	13	TGTGCCAGCAGCTTAGCCGGGCCTTCTGAGCAGTACTTC	CASSLAGPSEQYF
NA	NA	TRBV2	TRBJ1-6	14	TGTGCCAGCTCAGAGGGGTGGGTTGGTTCACCCCTCCACTTT	CASSEGWVGSPLHF
TRBD2	NA	TRBV11-2	TRBJ2-4	17	TGTGCCAGCAGCTTACTCCTCGAGACTAGCGGGGGAAACATTCAGTACTTC	CASSLLLETSGGNIQYF
TRBD2	NA	TRBV7-6	TRBJ2-1	15	TGTGCCAGCAGCTCCCCGGGGACTAGTTACAATGAGCAGTTCTTC	CASSSPGTSYNEQFF
NA	NA	TRBV2	TRBJ2-1	13	TGTGCCAGCAGTGTGAGTTGGGGCAATGAGCAGTTCTTC	CASSVSWGNEQFF
NA	NA	TRBV7-9	TRBJ2-7	11	TGTGCCAGCAGCTCTACCTACGAGCAGTACTTC	CASSSTYEQYF
NA	NA	TRBV10-3	TRBJ1-1	16	TGTGCCACCGGGGGGGGTGAAAACTCCATGAACACTGAAGCTTTCTTT	CATGGGENSMNTEAFF
TRBD1	NA	TRBV30	TRBJ1-6	14	TGTGCCTGGGACCGGGACAGGGGTAATTCACCCCTCCACTTT	CAWDRDRGNSPLHF
TRBD1	NA	TRBV30	TRBJ1-6	11	TGTGCCTGGGACAGGGATTCACCCCTCCACTTT	CAWDRDSPLHF
NA	NA	TRBV4-2	TRBJ2-7	15	TGTGCCAGCAGCCCAGGTGTGGACGGACTTGGGGAGCAGTACTTC	CASSPGVDGLGEQYF
TRBD1	NA	TRBV6-1	TRBJ1-1	13	TGTGCCAGCAGTGAGCGGACAGGGAGGGAAGCTTTCTTT	CASSERTGREAFF
TRBD1	NA	TRBV30	TRBJ1-3	14	TGTGCCTGGAGTGTACTGACAGGGCGAAACACCATATATTTT	CAWSVLTGRNTIYF
NA	NA	TRBV5-1	TRBJ2-1	11	TGCGCCAGCATTGGGGGGAATGAGCAGTTCTTC	CASIGGNEQFF
TRBD1	NA	TRBV30	TRBJ2-1	15	TGTGCCTGGAGTGTAAAGCAGGGGGCTATCAATGAGCAGTTCTTC	CAWSVKQGAINEQFF
TRBD2	NA	TRBV5-4	TRBJ2-3	14	TGTGCCAGCAGCTGGACTAGCGGCACAGATACGCAGTATTTT	CASSWTSGTDTQYF
NA	few	TRBV11-2	TRBJ1-2	15	TGTGCCAGCAGCTTCCGAAGGGGCGCGGGCTATGGCTACACCTTC	CASSFRRGAGYGYTF
NA	once	TRBV19	TRBJ1-5	14	TGTGCCAGTAGTATCCCCAGTAATAATCAGCCCCAGCATTTT	CASSIPSNNQPQHF
TRBD1	NA	TRBV7-8	TRBJ1-2	16	TGTGCCAGCGTATCCGGGACAGGGGGCGCGGATCATGGCTACACCTTC	CASVSGTGGADHGYTF